Following are 2 T cell receptor beta chains from one sample sequenced in a study of breast tumors, draining lymph nodes, adjacent tissues. The lymph nodes were axillary draining lymph nodes from breast cancer patients. TCRdb fed the multiplex PCR reads into MiXCR, producing one record per CDR3 protein. The sample lists about 270,000 distinct CDR3 sequences, 30% occurring once. Material: axillary lymph node tissue. The receptors were sampled from a female donor with breast cancer. Some clones in this sample may be carry-over from other donors' samples.

This clonotype was counted ten times or more. The chain uses TRBV24-1 and TRBJ1-2, with D perhaps matching TRBD1 (5 bases). The CDR3 consists of 15 residues. Germline lookup yields CDR1 KGHDR and CDR2 SFDVKD. Trimming shortened V by 4 bases and J by 8 bases, and 19 bases separated the two germline ends. In DNA, the CDR3 is TGTGCCACCAGTGACCGGACCGCAGGGAACTGGGGCTACACCTTC. It translates to CATSDRTAGNWGYTF.

Concerning this clonotype: The junction shows a germline mismatch at one end, possibly a read error. The chain has TRBV10-2 and TRBJ2-2; D tentatively fits TRBD1 or TRBD2 (5 bases each). There are 14 residues in the CDR3. In germline, CDR1 is WSHSY, CDR2 SAAADI. The CDR3 DNA reads TGCGCCAGCACAGGGAGTCCGAGCACCGGGGAGCTGTTCTTT. It codes for CASTGSPSTGELFF.